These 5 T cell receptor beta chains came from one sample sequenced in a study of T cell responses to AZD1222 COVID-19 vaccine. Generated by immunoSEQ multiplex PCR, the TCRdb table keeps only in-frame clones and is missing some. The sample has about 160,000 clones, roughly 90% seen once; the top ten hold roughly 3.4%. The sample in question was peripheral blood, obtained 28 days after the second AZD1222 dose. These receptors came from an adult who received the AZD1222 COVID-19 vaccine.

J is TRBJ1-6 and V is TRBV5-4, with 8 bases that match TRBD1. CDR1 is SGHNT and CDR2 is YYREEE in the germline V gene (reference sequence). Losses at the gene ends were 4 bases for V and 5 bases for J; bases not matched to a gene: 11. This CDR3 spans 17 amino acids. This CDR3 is CASSPGQETYDNSPLHF. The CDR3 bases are TGTGCCAGCAGCCCGGGACAGGAGACTTATGATAATTCACCCCTCCACTTT.

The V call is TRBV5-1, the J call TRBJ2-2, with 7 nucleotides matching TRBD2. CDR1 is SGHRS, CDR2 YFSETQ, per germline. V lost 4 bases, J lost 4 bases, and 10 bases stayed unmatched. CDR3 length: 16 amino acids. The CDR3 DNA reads TGCGCCAGCAGCCACCGTGGGGCGGGAGTCACCGGGGAGCTGTTTTTT. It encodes CASSHRGAGVTGELFF.

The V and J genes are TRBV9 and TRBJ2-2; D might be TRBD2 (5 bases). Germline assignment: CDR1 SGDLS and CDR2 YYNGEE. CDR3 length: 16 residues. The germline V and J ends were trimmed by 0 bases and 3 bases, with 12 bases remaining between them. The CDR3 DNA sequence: TGTGCCAGCAGCGTAGGCGGTTCGGACTACACCGGGGAGCTGTTTTTT. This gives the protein CASSVGGSDYTGELFF.

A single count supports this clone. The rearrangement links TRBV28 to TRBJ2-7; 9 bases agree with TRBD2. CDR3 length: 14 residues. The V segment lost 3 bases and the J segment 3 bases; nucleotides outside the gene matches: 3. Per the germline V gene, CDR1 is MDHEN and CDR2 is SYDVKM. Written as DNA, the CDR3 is TGTGCCAGCAGTTTGGCGGGAGGGGGCTACGAGCAGTACTTC. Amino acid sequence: CASSLAGGGYEQYF.

CDR3 sequence (DNA): TGTGCCAGTAGTACCGGGTCCGCCAATGATTCACCCCTCCACTTT. Its protein product is CASSTGSANDSPLHF. The rearrangement links TRBV19 to TRBJ1-6; D call uncertain. This CDR3 region has 15 residues. Germline CDR1 reads LNHDA; CDR2 reads SQIVND (reference sequence). Trimming removed 4 bases from V and 8 bases from J, with 15 bases in between.